This T cell receptor beta chain was identified in a study of blood T cells in healthy people across ages. Points from the study as a whole: Naive and antigen-experienced cells were not separated, limiting conclusive comparison.

Together with a sample-barcoded 5' primer, a J-beta primer mix was included in a second PCR lasting roughly 6 to 12 cycles. Every sample gave at least 2.5 million paired-end reads containing CDR3. TCRdb processed the 5' RACE reads anew with MiXCR; each CDR3 protein has one entry. Found here are about 840,000 distinct CDR3 sequences, approximately 32% of them singletons; the top ten hold approximately 10%. This clonotype appeared many times. The antigen remains undetermined. Deletions cut 0 bases from V and 0 bases from J, with 13 bases between. The CDR3 contains 16 residues. The germline V gene has CDR1 DFQATT and CDR2 SNEGSKA (reference sequence). These data were also reused for a study on T cells of mothers and their children.

The J gene is TRBJ2-3, the V gene TRBV20-1; D possibly matches TRBD1 or TRBD2 (7 bases each). Sequencing was carried out using blood. This TCR was recovered from a woman aged 35 to 49 in good health. CDR3 DNA: TGCAGTGCTAGAGATAAGCGGGGACAGAGCACAGATACGCAGTATTTT. It codes for CSARDKRGQSTDTQYF.